One and the same sample provided the 26 T cell receptor beta chains below, sequenced in a study of blood T cells in healthy people across ages. For the second PCR, which ran for roughly 7 to 11 cycles, a sample-barcoded 5' primer and a J-beta primer mix were used. TCRdb redid the calling of the 5' RACE reads with MiXCR, one entry per CDR3 protein. The table records around 790,000 distinct CDR3 sequences, 44% of them present only once. Input material: blood. Source of these receptors: a man aged 55 to 69 in good health.

This rearrangement joins TRBV13 to TRBJ1-5; D unclear. CDR1 PRHDT and CDR2 FYEKMQ come from the germline V gene (reference sequence). There are 15 residues in the CDR3. V was pared by 0 bases and J by 4 bases, with 10 bases between. CDR3 protein: CASSLGPSQNQPQHF. The CDR3 region has the DNA TGTGCCAGCAGCTTAGGCCCCTCTCAGAATCAGCCCCAGCATTTT.

The V call is TRBV7-8, the J call TRBJ1-6; TRBD1 matches at 7 bases. The CDR3 sequence is 14 residues long. Germline values: CDR1 SGHVS, CDR2 FQNEAQ. The ends lost 5 bases at V and 9 bases at J; junction bases unmatched: 7. This chain's CDR3 is CASSEDRLSSPLHF. DNA for the CDR3: TGTGCCAGCAGCGAGGACAGGTTGAGTTCACCCCTCCACTTT.

This sequence joins TRBV12-3 or TRBV12-4 and TRBJ2-3; D gene unclear. This CDR3 has 12 amino acids. V was trimmed by 1 base and J by 8 bases, leaving 7 bases between them. The DNA for the CDR3 is TGTGCCAGCAGTTTAGATAGGCGTACGCAGTATTTT. It specifies CASSLDRRTQYF.

The rearrangement uses TRBV5-1 and TRBJ2-1; 9 bases line up with TRBD2. The germline V gene encodes CDR1 SGHRS and CDR2 YFSETQ. The CDR3 is made up of 16 amino acids. V trimming: 1 base; J trimming: 4 bases; junction bases outside the gene matches: 6. CDR3 residues: CASSLLRGGPYNEQFF. DNA for the CDR3: TGCGCCAGCAGCTTGCTGCGGGGGGGTCCGTACAATGAGCAGTTCTTC.

V and J are TRBV14 and TRBJ1-2; D gene uncertain. The V gene lost 0 bases and the J gene lost 4 bases, with 9 bases spanning the gap. The CDR3 totals 14 residues. In germline, CDR1 is SGHDN, CDR2 FVKESK. The CDR3 spells CASSQDLQPYGYTF. The CDR3 DNA sequence: TGTGCCAGCAGCCAAGATCTACAGCCCTATGGCTACACCTTC.

This clonotype has only a few counts. This chain links TRBV20-1 with TRBJ2-3; a possible D gene is TRBD1 (6 bases). The length of the CDR3 is 13 residues. From germline, CDR1 is DFQATT and CDR2 SNEGSKA (reference sequence). V was shortened by 5 bases and J by 6 bases, with 15 bases between the two germline ends. The CDR3 reads CSAPRGEWDTQYF. CDR3 coding DNA: TGCAGTGCTCCCAGGGGCGAGTGGGATACGCAGTATTTT.

The chain links TRBV12-1 to TRBJ1-6; the table's D call, TRBD1, was not checked against the DNA. TRBV12-1 is a pseudogene. The CDR3 consists of 17 residues. The CDR3 nucleotides read TGTGCCAGCAGCCCTCTACCGGGACAGGGGGCAAATTCACCCCTCCACTTT. Residues: CASSPLPGQGANSPLHF.

Here the CDR3 reads CASSERGLAAKSTDTQYF. CDR3 DNA sequence: TGTGCCAGCAGTGAAAGGGGTCTAGCGGCTAAGAGCACAGATACGCAGTATTTT. This chain uses TRBV6-1 with TRBJ2-3; 7 bases match TRBD2. CDR1 is MNHNS and CDR2 is SASEGT in the germline V gene. The CDR3 extends over 18 amino acids. Trimming removed 2 bases from V and 0 bases from J; junction bases left unmatched: 11.

This clonotype was seen a handful of times. The chain joins TRBV11-2 to TRBJ2-1; D is tentatively TRBD1 or TRBD2 (5 bases each). Germline CDR1 and CDR2: SGHAT and FQNNGV. This CDR3 comprises 15 residues. Trimming removed 3 bases from V and 0 bases from J, with 9 bases in between. CDR3 region: CASSFPGSSYNEQFF. Written as DNA, the CDR3 is TGTGCCAGCAGCTTTCCAGGGAGCTCCTACAATGAGCAGTTCTTC.

The chain couples TRBV20-1 to TRBJ1-1; D not certain. The CDR3 is 14 amino acids. CDR1 DFQATT and CDR2 SNEGSKA come from the germline V gene (reference sequence). V gave up 1 base and J gave up 1 base, with 10 bases separating them. The CDR3 sequence is CSARGLRGNTEAFF. In DNA, the CDR3 is TGCAGTGCTAGAGGATTACGCGGGAACACTGAAGCTTTCTTT.

This chain connects TRBV20-1 to TRBJ1-6; 9 nucleotides match TRBD1. The CDR3 contains 13 residues. J gave up 8 bases and V 5 bases, and 4 bases lay outside the gene matches. CDR1 DFQATT and CDR2 SNEGSKA come from the germline V gene (reference sequence). Here the CDR3 reads CSAPTGGHSPLHF. For the CDR3, the DNA is TGCAGTGCTCCGACAGGGGGGCATTCACCCCTCCACTTT.

This clonotype was seen once. This chain connects TRBV5-5 to TRBJ2-1; D is unclear. CDR3 size: 15 residues. V lost 0 bases and J 8 bases, leaving 15 bases between the germline ends. Germline V gene sequence: CDR1 SGHKS, CDR2 YYEKEE (reference sequence). For the CDR3, the DNA is TGTGCCAGCAGCTTGGTGGCCGTACAAGTCCATGAGCAGTTCTTC. Protein product: CASSLVAVQVHEQFF.

This chain joins TRBV7-7 and TRBJ2-2, with a possible D match to TRBD1 (6 bases). Trimming left V 3 bases short and J 5 bases short, with 10 bases between. Per the germline V gene, CDR1 is SSHAT and CDR2 is FNYEAQ (reference sequence). The CDR3 sequence is 14 residues long. The CDR3 DNA reads as TGTGCCAGCAGCTTGGGGACACTTACCGGGGAGCTGTTTTTT. Protein product: CASSLGTLTGELFF.

The chain carries TRBV5-1 and TRBJ2-1, with 8 nucleotides matching TRBD2. The CDR3 is 14 residues long. J was trimmed by 8 bases and V by 5 bases; bases with no gene match: 9. Looked up from germline, CDR1 is SGHRS and CDR2 is YFSETQ. The CDR3 region is CASRRGELRDEQFF. The CDR3 nucleotides read TGCGCCAGCAGGCGGGGGGAGCTTAGGGATGAGCAGTTCTTC.

This clonotype was detected only a few times. The chain is built from TRBV7-2 and TRBJ2-5; D may be TRBD1 (6 bases). The DNA end favors TRBJ2-7, so the J call may be wrong. Germline V gene sequence: CDR1 SGHTA, CDR2 FQGNSA. CDR3 size: 11 residues. CDR3 bases: TGTGCCAGCCGTGGGGGCGGCGAGCAGTACTTC. Translated: CASRGGGEQYF.

This clonotype turned up a few times. This chain joins TRBV12-3 or TRBV12-4 and TRBJ2-7; 7 nucleotides align to TRBD1. The length of the CDR3 is 14 residues. J gave up 7 bases and V 5 bases, and 11 bases lay outside the gene matches. The CDR3 nucleotides read TGTGCCAGCAGTGGGGACAGCGGTATAGGGGAGCAGTACTTC. Translation: CASSGDSGIGEQYF.

V usage is TRBV3-1 and J usage is TRBJ2-1, with 14 bases identical to TRBD2. Per the germline V gene, CDR1 is LGHDT and CDR2 is YNNKEL (reference sequence). The CDR3 has 13 residues. V was pared by 3 bases and J by 15 bases, with 4 bases of the junction left unmatched. The CDR3 loop is CASSHRLAGGLFF. For the CDR3, the DNA is TGTGCCAGCAGCCACCGACTAGCGGGGGGGCTGTTCTTC.

The chain is built from TRBV4-3 and TRBJ2-7, with a weak D call TRBD1 (5 bases). This CDR3 spans 16 amino acids. Germline assignment: CDR1 LGHNA and CDR2 YSLEER. The V gene lost 1 base and the J gene lost 5 bases, with 18 bases spanning the gap. The CDR3 coding sequence is TGCGCCAGCAGCCAAGGGGGCCTCAGGAGTTCGGACGAGCAGTACTTC. This codes for CASSQGGLRSSDEQYF.

This clonotype has only a few counts. The rearrangement joins TRBV15 to TRBJ1-5; possibly TRBD1 for D (5 bases). V lost 1 base to trimming and J lost 4 bases, with 20 bases between them. This CDR3 spans 18 amino acids. Germline values: CDR1 LNHNV, CDR2 YYDKDF (reference sequence). This chain's CDR3 is CATSRGGTGDIRNQPQHF. The CDR3 DNA sequence: TGTGCCACCAGCAGAGGAGGGACGGGGGATATTCGAAATCAGCCCCAGCATTTT.

This chain connects TRBV7-3 to TRBJ2-6; D is uncertain. The V gene lost 1 base and the J gene lost 4 bases, with 8 bases spanning the gap. Germline-derived CDR1 and CDR2 are SGHTA and FQGTGA. The CDR3 consists of 15 residues. The CDR3 nucleotides read TGTGCCAGCAGCTTAAACCCCGGGGGGGCCAACGTCCTGACTTTC. It encodes CASSLNPGGANVLTF.

V usage is TRBV5-1 and J usage is TRBJ2-3, with 8 bases fitting TRBD1. The length of the CDR3 is 15 residues. The germline V gene encodes CDR1 SGHRS and CDR2 YFSETQ. J lost 3 bases, V lost 2 bases, and 5 bases had no gene match. CDR3 amino acids: CASSLGQGETDTQYF. DNA of the CDR3: TGCGCCAGCAGCTTAGGACAGGGAGAAACAGATACGCAGTATTTT.

The chain uses TRBV6-6 and TRBJ1-6; TRBD1 is a possible D gene (5 bases). The CDR3 runs to 15 residues. Deletions cut 5 bases from V and 9 bases from J, with 17 bases between. Germline CDR1 reads MNHNY; CDR2 reads SVGAGI (reference sequence). CDR3 nucleotides: TGTGCCAGCAGTCCATCCACAGGCATGGGTTCACCCCTCCACTTT. It specifies CASSPSTGMGSPLHF.

This chain links TRBV5-1 with TRBJ1-1; D is unclear. The V end lost 4 bases, the J end lost 5 bases, and 12 bases lay between the germline ends. The CDR3 runs 13 residues. Germline CDR1 and CDR2: SGHRS and YFSETQ. The CDR3 sequence is CASSPVVRTEAFF. CDR3 nucleotides: TGCGCCAGCAGCCCGGTAGTGAGGACTGAAGCTTTCTTT.

The J gene is TRBJ2-3, the V gene TRBV30; D is undetermined. The CDR3 is made up of 15 amino acids. Between the trimmed V and J ends, which lost 1 base and 2 bases, there was a span of 13 bases. CDR1 is GTSNPN and CDR2 is SVGIG in the germline V gene (reference sequence). Here the CDR3 reads CAWSEQSFDTDTQYF. CDR3 sequence (DNA): TGTGCCTGGAGTGAGCAGAGCTTTGACACAGATACGCAGTATTTT.

The chain carries TRBV9 and TRBJ2-3, with 10 bases aligning to TRBD2. CDR3 length equals 16 residues. Trimming at V came to 2 bases and at J to 1 base, leaving 4 bases not matched to a gene. The germline CDR1 and CDR2 sequences are SGDLS and YYNGEE. The CDR3 sequence is CASSVGGTSGTDTQYF. DNA of the CDR3: TGTGCCAGCAGCGTGGGGGGGACTAGCGGCACAGATACGCAGTATTTT.

The chain has TRBV29-1 and TRBJ2-3; the D is unclear. Germline CDR1 SQVTM, CDR2 ANQGSEA. The CDR3 has 13 residues. The germline V and J ends were trimmed by 0 bases and 9 bases, with 13 bases remaining between them. Written as DNA, the CDR3 is TGCAGCGTTGAAGAGAACTCAAAGGCAACGCAGTATTTT. This sequence encodes CSVEENSKATQYF.